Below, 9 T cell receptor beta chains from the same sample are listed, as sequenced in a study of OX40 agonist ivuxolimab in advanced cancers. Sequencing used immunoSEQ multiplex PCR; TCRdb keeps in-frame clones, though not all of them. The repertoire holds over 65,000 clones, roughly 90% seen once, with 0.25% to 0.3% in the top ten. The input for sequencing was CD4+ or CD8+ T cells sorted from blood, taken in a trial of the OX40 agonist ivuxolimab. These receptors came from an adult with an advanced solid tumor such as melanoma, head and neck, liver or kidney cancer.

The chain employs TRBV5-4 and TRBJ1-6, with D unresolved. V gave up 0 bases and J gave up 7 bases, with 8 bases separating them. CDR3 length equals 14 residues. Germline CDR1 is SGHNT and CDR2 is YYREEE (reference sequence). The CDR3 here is CASSLDILNSPLHF. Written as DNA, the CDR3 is TGTGCCAGCAGCTTGGACATACTCAATTCACCCCTCCACTTT.

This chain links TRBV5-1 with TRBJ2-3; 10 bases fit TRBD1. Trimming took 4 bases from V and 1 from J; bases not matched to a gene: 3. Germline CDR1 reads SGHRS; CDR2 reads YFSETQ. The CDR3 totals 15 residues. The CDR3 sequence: CASSLGQGGTDTQYF. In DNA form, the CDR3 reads TGCGCCAGCAGCCTCGGACAGGGGGGCACAGATACGCAGTATTTT.

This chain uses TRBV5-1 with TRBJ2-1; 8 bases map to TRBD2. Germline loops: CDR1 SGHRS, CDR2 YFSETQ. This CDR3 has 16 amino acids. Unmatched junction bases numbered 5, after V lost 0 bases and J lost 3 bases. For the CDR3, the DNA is TGCGCCAGCAGCTTGGGCGGGGGGACAATCTACAATGAGCAGTTCTTC. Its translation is CASSLGGGTIYNEQFF.

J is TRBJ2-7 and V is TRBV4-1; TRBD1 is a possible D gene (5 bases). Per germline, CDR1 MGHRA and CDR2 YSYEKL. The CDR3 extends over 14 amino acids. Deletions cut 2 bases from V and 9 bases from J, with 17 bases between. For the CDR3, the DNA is TGCGCCAGCAGCCAACTCACCCAGGGTGCCGGGCAGTACTTC. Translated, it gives CASSQLTQGAGQYF.

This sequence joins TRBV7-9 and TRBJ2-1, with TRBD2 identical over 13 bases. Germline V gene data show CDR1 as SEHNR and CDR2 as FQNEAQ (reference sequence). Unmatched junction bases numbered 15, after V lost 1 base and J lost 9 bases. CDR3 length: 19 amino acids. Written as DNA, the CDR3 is TGTGCCAGCAGCTTAGTTACGGGACTAGCGGGAATAGGATGGGGTGAGCAGTTCTTC. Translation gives CASSLVTGLAGIGWGEQFF.

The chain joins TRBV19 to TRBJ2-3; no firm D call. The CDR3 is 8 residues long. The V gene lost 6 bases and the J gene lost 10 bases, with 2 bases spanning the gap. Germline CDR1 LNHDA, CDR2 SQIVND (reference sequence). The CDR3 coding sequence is TGTGCCAGTAGGTCGCAGTATTTT. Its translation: CASRSQYF. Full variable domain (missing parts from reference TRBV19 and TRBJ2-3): DGGITQSPKYLFRKEGQNVTLSCEQNLNHDAMYWYRQDPGQGLRLIYYSQIVNDFQKGDIAEGYSVSREKKESFPLTVTSAQKNPTAFYLCASRSQYFGPGTRLTVL.

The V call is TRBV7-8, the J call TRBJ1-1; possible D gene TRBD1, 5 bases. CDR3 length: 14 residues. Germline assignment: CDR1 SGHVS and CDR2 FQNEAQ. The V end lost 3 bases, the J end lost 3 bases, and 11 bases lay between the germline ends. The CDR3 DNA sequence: TGTGCCAGCAGCTTGTTCCAGGGAGACACTGAAGCTTTCTTT. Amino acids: CASSLFQGDTEAFF.

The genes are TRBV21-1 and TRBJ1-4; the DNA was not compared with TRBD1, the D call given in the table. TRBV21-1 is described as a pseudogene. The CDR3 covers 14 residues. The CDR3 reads CASSLQGDAEKLFF. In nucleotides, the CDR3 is TGTGCCAGCAGTTTACAGGGGGATGCTGAAAAACTGTTTTTT.

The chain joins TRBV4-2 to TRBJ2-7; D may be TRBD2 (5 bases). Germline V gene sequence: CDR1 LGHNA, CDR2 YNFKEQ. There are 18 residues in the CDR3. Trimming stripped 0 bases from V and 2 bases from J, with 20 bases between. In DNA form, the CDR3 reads TGTGCCAGCAGCCAAGAGTCCGGACTCGCCGTTAGAACCTACGAGCAGTACTTC. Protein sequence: CASSQESGLAVRTYEQYF.